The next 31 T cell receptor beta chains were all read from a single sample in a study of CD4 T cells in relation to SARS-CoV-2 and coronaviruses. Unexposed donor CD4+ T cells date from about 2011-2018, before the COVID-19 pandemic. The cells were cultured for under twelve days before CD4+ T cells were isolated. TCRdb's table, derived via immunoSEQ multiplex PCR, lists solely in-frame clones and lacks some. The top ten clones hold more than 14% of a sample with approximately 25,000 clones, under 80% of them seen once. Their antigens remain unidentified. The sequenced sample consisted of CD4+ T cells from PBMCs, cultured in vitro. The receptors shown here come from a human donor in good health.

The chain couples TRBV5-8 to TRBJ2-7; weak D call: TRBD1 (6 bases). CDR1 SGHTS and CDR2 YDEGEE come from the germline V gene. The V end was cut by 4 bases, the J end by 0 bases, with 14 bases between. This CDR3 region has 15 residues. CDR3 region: CASSRGTQSSYEQYF. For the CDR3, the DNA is TGTGCCAGCAGCAGGGGGACCCAGAGCTCCTACGAGCAGTACTTC.

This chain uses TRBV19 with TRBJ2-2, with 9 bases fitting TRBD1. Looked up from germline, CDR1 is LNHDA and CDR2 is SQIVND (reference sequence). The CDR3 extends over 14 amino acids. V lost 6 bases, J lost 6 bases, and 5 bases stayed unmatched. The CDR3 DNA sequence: TGTGCCAGTAGGGGACAGGGTTTGGCCGGGGAGCTGTTTTTT. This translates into CASRGQGLAGELFF.

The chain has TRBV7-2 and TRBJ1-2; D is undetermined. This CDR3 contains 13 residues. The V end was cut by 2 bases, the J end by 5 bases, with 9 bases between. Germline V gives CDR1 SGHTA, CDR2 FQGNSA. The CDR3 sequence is CASSLLVEYGYTF. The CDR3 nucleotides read TGTGCCAGCAGCTTATTAGTAGAATATGGCTACACCTTC. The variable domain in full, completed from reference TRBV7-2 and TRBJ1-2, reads GAGVSQSPSNKVTEKGKDVELRCDPISGHTALYWYRQSLGQGLEFLIYFQGNSAPDKSGLPSDRFSAERTGGSVSTLTIQRTQQEDSAVYLCASSLLVEYGYTFGSGTRLTVV.

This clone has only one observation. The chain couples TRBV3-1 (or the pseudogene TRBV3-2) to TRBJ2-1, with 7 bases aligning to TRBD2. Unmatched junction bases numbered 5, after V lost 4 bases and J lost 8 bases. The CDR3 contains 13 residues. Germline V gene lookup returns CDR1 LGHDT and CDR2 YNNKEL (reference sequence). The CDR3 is CASSPLGGDEQFF. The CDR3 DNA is TGTGCCAGCAGCCCCCTGGGGGGGGATGAGCAGTTCTTC.

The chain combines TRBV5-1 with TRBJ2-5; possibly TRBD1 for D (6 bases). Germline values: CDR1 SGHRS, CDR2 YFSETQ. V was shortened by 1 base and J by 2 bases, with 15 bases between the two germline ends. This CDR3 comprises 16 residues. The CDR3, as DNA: TGCGCCAGCAGCTTGTTGGGACATCCCTCGCAAGAGACCCAGTACTTC. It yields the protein CASSLLGHPSQETQYF.

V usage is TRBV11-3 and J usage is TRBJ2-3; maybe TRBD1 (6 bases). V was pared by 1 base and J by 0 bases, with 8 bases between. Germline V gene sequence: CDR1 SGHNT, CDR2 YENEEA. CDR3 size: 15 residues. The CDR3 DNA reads TGTGCCAGCAGCTTAGGGGGGCCTAGCACAGATACGCAGTATTTT. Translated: CASSLGGPSTDTQYF.

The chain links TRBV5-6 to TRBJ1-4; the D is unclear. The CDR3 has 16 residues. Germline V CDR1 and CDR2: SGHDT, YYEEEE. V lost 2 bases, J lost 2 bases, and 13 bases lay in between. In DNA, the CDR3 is TGTGCCAGCAGCTTTGGAGGGCGGTACACTAATGAAAAACTGTTTTTT. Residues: CASSFGGRYTNEKLFF.

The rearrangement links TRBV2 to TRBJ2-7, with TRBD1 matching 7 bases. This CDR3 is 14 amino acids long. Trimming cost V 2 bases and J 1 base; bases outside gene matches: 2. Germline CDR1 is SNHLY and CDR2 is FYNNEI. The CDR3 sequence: CASSELTGSYEQYF. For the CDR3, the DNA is TGTGCCAGCAGTGAATTGACAGGGTCCTACGAGCAGTACTTC.

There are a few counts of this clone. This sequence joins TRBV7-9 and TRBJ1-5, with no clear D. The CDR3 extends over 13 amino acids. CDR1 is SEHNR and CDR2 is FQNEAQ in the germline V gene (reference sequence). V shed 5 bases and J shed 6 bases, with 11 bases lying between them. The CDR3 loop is CASSPRKGQPQHF. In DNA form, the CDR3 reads TGTGCCAGCAGCCCCCGGAAGGGTCAGCCCCAGCATTTT.

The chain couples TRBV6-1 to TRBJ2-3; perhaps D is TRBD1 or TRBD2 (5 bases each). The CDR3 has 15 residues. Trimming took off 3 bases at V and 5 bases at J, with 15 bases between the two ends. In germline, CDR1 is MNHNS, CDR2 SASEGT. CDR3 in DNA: TGTGCCAGCAGTGAGGCAGGGTCTCGGGGAGATACGCAGTATTTT. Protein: CASSEAGSRGDTQYF.

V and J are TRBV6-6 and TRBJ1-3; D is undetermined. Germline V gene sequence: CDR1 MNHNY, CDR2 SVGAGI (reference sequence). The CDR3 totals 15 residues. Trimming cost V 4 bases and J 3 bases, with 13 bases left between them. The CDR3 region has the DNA TGTGCCAGCAGTTCGGCCTCCTCGGGTGGAAACACCATATATTTT. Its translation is CASSSASSGGNTIYF.

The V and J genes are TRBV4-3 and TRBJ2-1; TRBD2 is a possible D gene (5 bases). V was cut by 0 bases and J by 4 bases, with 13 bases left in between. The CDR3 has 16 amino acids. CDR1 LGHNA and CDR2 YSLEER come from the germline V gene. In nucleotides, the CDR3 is TGCGCCAGCAGCCAAGACAGGACGGGAACTTACAATGAGCAGTTCTTC. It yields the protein CASSQDRTGTYNEQFF.

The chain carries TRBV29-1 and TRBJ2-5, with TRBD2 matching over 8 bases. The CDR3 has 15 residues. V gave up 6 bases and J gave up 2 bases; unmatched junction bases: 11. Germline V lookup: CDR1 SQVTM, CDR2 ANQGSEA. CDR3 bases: TGCAGCGTAAATAAGCGGGAGTTGCGGCAAGAGACCCAGTACTTC. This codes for CSVNKRELRQETQYF.

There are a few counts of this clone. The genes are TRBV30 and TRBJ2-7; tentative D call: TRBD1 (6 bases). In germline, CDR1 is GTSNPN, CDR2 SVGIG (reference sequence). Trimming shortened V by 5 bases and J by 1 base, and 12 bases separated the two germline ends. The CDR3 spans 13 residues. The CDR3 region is CAWETTGSYEQYF. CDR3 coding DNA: TGTGCCTGGGAAACGACAGGTTCCTACGAGCAGTACTTC.

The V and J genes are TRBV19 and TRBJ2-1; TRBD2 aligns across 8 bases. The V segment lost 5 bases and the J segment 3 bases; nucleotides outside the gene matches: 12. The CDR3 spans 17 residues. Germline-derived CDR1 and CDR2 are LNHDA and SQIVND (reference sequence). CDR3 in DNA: TGTGCCAGTAGTCTAGCTGGGGCGGGGGGCCTCTACAATGAGCAGTTCTTC. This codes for CASSLAGAGGLYNEQFF.

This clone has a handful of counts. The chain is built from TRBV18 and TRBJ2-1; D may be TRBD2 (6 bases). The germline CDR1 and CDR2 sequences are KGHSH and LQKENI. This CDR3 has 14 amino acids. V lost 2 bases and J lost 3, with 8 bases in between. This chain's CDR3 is CASSPTGLYNEQFF. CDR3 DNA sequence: TGTGCCAGCTCACCAACGGGACTCTACAATGAGCAGTTCTTC.

This chain's CDR3 is CASSVGGFAHEQYF. The CDR3 DNA reads TGTGCCAGCAGCGTAGGGGGATTTGCCCACGAGCAGTACTTC. The V gene is TRBV9, the J gene TRBJ2-7; D unresolved. Trimming removed 0 bases at V and 5 bases at J, with 12 bases between. The CDR3 spans 14 residues. The germline CDR1 and CDR2 sequences are SGDLS and YYNGEE.

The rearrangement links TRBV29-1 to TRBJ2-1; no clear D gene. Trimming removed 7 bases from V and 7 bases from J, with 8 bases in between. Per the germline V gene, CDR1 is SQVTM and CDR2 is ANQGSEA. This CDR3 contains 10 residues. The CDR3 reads CSGRLNEQFF. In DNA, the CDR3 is TGCAGCGGCCGCTTAAATGAGCAGTTCTTC.

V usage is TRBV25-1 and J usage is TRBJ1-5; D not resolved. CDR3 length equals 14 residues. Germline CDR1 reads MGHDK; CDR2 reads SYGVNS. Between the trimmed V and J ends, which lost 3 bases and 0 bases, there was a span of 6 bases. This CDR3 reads CASSDRNSNQPQHF. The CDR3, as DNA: TGTGCCAGCAGTGACCGAAATAGCAATCAGCCCCAGCATTTT. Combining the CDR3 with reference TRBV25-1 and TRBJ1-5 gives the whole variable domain EADIYQTPRYLVIGTGKKITLECSQTMGHDKMYWYQQDPGMELHLIHYSYGVNSTEKGDLSSESTVSRIRTEHFPLTLESARPSHTSQYLCASSDRNSNQPQHFGDGTRLSIL.

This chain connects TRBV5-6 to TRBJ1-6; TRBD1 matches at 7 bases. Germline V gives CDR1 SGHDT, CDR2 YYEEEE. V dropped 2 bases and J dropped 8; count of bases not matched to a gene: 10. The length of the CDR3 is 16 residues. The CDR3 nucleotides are TGTGCCAGCAGCTTTCCCACCGGACAGGAGGATTCACCCCTCCACTTT. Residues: CASSFPTGQEDSPLHF.

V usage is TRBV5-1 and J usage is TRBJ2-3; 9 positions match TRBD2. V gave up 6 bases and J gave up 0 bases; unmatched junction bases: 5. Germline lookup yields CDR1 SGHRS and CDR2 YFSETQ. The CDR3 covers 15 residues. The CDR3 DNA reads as TGCGCCAGCAAAAGCGGGGGGACTAGCACAGATACGCAGTATTTT. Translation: CASKSGGTSTDTQYF.

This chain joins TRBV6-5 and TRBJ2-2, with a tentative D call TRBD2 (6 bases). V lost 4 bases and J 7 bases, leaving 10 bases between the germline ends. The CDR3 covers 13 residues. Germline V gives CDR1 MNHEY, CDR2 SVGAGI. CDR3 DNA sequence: TGTGCCAGCAGTTTACGGAGGGGCGGGGAGCTGTTTTTT. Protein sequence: CASSLRRGGELFF.

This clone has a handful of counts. CDR3 amino acids: CASSQDPTAISSYEQYF. DNA of the CDR3: TGCGCCAGCAGCCAAGACCCCACCGCCATCTCGTCCTACGAGCAGTACTTC. This chain connects TRBV4-1 to TRBJ2-7; D gene uncertain. CDR1 and CDR2 from the germline V gene are MGHRA and YSYEKL. Trimming took off 0 bases at V and 1 base at J, with 16 bases between the two ends. CDR3 size: 17 residues.

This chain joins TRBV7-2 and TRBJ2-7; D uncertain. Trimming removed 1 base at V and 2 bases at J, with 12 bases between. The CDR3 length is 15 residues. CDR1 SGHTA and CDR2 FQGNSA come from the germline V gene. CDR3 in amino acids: CASSLGGQAAYEQYF. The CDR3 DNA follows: TGTGCCAGCAGCTTAGGTGGGCAGGCGGCCTACGAGCAGTACTTC.

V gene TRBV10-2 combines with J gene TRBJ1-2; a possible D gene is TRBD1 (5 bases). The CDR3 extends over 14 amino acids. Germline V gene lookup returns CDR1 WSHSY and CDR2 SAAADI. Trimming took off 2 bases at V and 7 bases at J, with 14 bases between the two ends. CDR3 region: CASSEGRGWSGYTF. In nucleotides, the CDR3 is TGCGCCAGCAGTGAGGGAAGGGGTTGGAGTGGCTACACCTTC.

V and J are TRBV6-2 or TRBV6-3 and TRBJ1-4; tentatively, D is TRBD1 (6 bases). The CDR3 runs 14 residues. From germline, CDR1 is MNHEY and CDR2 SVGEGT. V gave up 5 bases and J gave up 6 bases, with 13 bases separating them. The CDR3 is CASSDDRRDEKLFF. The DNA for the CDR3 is TGTGCCAGCAGTGATGACAGGAGAGATGAAAAACTGTTTTTT.

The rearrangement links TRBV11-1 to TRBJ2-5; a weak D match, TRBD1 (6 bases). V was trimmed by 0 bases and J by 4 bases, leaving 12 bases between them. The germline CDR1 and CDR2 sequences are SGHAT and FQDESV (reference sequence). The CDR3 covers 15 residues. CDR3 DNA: TGTGCCAGCAGCTTAGCGGTGACAGGATCAGAGACCCAGTACTTC. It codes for CASSLAVTGSETQYF.

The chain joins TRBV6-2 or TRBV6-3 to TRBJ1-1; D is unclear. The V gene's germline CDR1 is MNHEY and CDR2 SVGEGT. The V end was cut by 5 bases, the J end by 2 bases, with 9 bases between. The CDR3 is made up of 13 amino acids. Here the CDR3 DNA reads TGTGCCAGCAGTAAGACAAAAAACACTGAAGCTTTCTTT. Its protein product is CASSKTKNTEAFF.

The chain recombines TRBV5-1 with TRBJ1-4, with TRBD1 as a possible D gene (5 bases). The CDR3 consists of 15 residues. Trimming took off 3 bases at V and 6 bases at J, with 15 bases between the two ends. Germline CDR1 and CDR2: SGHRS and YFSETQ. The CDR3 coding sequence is TGCGCCAGCAGCTGGACCGGGGGGTTCGATGAAAAACTGTTTTTT. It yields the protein CASSWTGGFDEKLFF. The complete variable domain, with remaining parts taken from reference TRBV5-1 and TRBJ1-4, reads KAGVTQTPRYLIKTRGQQVTLSCSPISGHRSVSWYQQTPGQGLQFLFEYFSETQRNKGNFPGRFSGRQFSNSRSEMNVSTLELGDSALYLCASSWTGGFDEKLFFGSGTQLSVL.

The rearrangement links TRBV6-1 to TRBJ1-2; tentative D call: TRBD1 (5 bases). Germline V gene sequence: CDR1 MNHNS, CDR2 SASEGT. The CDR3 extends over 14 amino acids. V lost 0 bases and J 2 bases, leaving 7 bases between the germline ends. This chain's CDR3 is CASSEAGGNYGYTF. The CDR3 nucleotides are TGTGCCAGCAGTGAAGCTGGGGGAAACTATGGCTACACCTTC.

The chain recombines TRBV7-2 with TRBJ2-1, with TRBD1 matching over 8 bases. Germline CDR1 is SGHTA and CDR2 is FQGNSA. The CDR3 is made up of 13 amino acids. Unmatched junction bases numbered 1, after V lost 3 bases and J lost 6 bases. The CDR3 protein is CASSFGQGNEQFF. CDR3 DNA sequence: TGTGCCAGCAGCTTTGGACAGGGCAATGAGCAGTTCTTC.